These 25 T cell receptor beta chains came from one sample sequenced in a study of T cell changes during pregnancy in multiple sclerosis (dated by TCRdb to 2018 to 2020). The library was produced with the immunoSEQ multiplex PCR assay. TCRdb obtained this table from immuneACCESS and retained in-frame rearrangements with V and J assigned. These tables miss some clones; where compared with another copy, unresolved V genes account for less than half of the shortfall, and the remainder is unexplained. Present in this sample are more than 35,000 clones, 85% to 95% of which were seen just once. 6.5% to 9.5% of the sample belongs to the ten largest clones. The specimen was CD8+ T cells from peripheral blood mononuclear cells, collected in the third trimester of pregnancy. The receptors shown here come from a female donor with multiple sclerosis, enrolled in a pregnancy study.

The chain links TRBV2 to TRBJ2-5; 7 bases fit TRBD1. The DNA end is more similar to TRBJ2-7, so the J call may be wrong. Germline CDR1 is SNHLY and CDR2 is FYNNEI. This CDR3 has 13 residues. For the CDR3, the DNA is TGTGCCAGCAGTGACCAGGGGGCCTACGAGCAGTACTTC. It yields the protein CASSDQGAYEQYF.

The chain links TRBV7-6 to TRBJ2-1; a weak D match, TRBD2 (5 bases). V was shortened by 0 bases and J by 8 bases, with 17 bases between the two germline ends. This CDR3 spans 16 amino acids. Germline V lookup: CDR1 SGHVS, CDR2 FNYEAQ. This CDR3 is CASSLAPSGLHYEQFF. DNA of the CDR3: TGTGCCAGCAGCTTAGCCCCCAGCGGCCTCCACTATGAGCAGTTCTTC.

CDR3 region: CASSAYRDGSEAFF. The CDR3 bases are TGTGCCAGCAGCGCCTACAGGGATGGGTCTGAAGCTTTCTTT. The chain is built from TRBV6-1 and TRBJ1-1, with D perhaps TRBD1 (6 bases). The CDR3 has 14 amino acids. CDR1 is MNHNS, CDR2 SASEGT, per germline. V was pared by 6 bases and J by 6 bases, with 17 bases between.

V usage is TRBV2 and J usage is TRBJ1-5; no definite D call. CDR1 and CDR2 from the germline V gene are SNHLY and FYNNEI. The CDR3 runs 13 residues. V lost 3 bases and J 4 bases, leaving 7 bases between the germline ends. For the CDR3, the DNA is TGTGCCAGCAGTGATTCAGCGAATCAGCCCCAGCATTTT. Translating it yields CASSDSANQPQHF.

The V and J genes are TRBV27 and TRBJ1-2; D is uncertain. The germline V gene has CDR1 MNHEY and CDR2 SMNVEV (reference sequence). Trimming removed 4 bases at V and 6 bases at J, with 18 bases between. The CDR3 spans 15 residues. The CDR3 protein is CASSSTSGPPDGYTF. The CDR3 nucleotides read TGTGCCAGCAGTTCGACATCTGGTCCCCCCGATGGCTACACCTTC.

The chain recombines TRBV7-6 with TRBJ1-1, with 9 bases lining up with TRBD1. V dropped 5 bases and J dropped 4; count of bases not matched to a gene: 5. The germline gives CDR1 SGHVS, CDR2 FNYEAQ. CDR3 size: 14 residues. The CDR3 reads CASSPDRGSTEAFF. The CDR3 DNA is TGTGCCAGCAGCCCGGACAGGGGCTCCACTGAAGCTTTCTTT.

The rearrangement links TRBV19 to TRBJ2-3, with D possibly being TRBD2 (7 bases). With 3 bases removed from V and 0 bases from J, the gap between germline ends came to 13 bases. CDR1 and CDR2 from the germline V gene are LNHDA and SQIVND (reference sequence). The CDR3 is 16 amino acids. The CDR3 sequence: CASSIWGGGSTDTQYF. The CDR3 coding sequence is TGTGCCAGTAGTATTTGGGGGGGCGGTAGCACAGATACGCAGTATTTT.

The V and J genes are TRBV6-1 and TRBJ2-7; possibly TRBD1 for D (5 bases). The CDR3 has 14 residues. Trimming left V 7 bases short and J 1 base short, with 14 bases between. CDR1 and CDR2 (germline): MNHNS, SASEGT. CDR3 nucleotides: TGTGCCAGCATGGCACAGGCAATTTCCTACGAGCAGTACTTC. It codes for CASMAQAISYEQYF.

The rearrangement joins TRBV23-1 to TRBJ1-4; 10 bases fit TRBD1. TRBV23-1 is placed among ORFs of uncertain function. J was trimmed by 5 bases and V by 4 bases; bases with no gene match: 7. This CDR3 spans 16 amino acids. The CDR3 bases are TGCGCCAGCAGTCGACCCTTGGACAGGGGGAATGAAAAACTGTTTTTT. Translating it yields CASSRPLDRGNEKLFF.

V and J are TRBV6-1 and TRBJ2-2, with 7 bases fitting TRBD2. Trimming took 3 bases from V and 3 from J; bases not matched to a gene: 4. The CDR3 totals 15 residues. The germline V gene has CDR1 MNHNS and CDR2 SASEGT. This CDR3 is CASSEAAGDTGELFF. For the CDR3, the DNA is TGTGCCAGCAGTGAGGCGGCGGGAGACACCGGGGAGCTGTTTTTT.

The genes are TRBV5-1 and TRBJ2-1, with 8 positions matching TRBD1. The CDR3 has 15 residues. After removal of 2 bases from V and 2 bases from J, the junction contained 3 bases not matched to a gene. Germline CDR1 SGHRS, CDR2 YFSETQ. CDR3 sequence: CASSFGTGTYNEQFF. The DNA of the CDR3 is TGCGCCAGCAGCTTCGGGACAGGCACCTACAATGAGCAGTTCTTC.

The chain employs TRBV27 and TRBJ2-3; D gene uncertain. The CDR3 is made up of 15 amino acids. Germline CDR1 and CDR2: MNHEY and SMNVEV (reference sequence). V lost 6 bases to trimming and J lost 5 bases, with 18 bases between them. CDR3 protein: CASRLLRALQDTQYF. The CDR3 region has the DNA TGTGCCAGCAGACTCCTAAGAGCCCTCCAAGATACGCAGTATTTT.

This chain links TRBV27 with TRBJ1-5; weak D call: TRBD1 (5 bases). CDR3 length equals 13 residues. V gave up 5 bases and J gave up 5 bases, with 10 bases separating them. Looked up from germline, CDR1 is MNHEY and CDR2 is SMNVEV (reference sequence). This chain's CDR3 is CASSDSLYQPQHF. CDR3 sequence (DNA): TGTGCCAGCAGTGACAGTTTGTATCAGCCCCAGCATTTT.

The chain recombines TRBV9 with TRBJ1-6, with no clear D. The CDR3 is 15 amino acids. Germline lookup yields CDR1 SGDLS and CDR2 YYNGEE. Trimming pared 0 bases from V and 0 bases from J, leaving 4 bases between. This CDR3 reads CASSVESSYNSPLHF. CDR3 DNA: TGTGCCAGCAGCGTAGAGAGCTCCTATAATTCACCCCTCCACTTT.

V is TRBV5-6 and J is TRBJ1-3; TRBD1 matches at 8 bases. The CDR3 runs to 18 residues. Trimming took 0 bases from V and 0 from J; bases not matched to a gene: 8. Germline loops: CDR1 SGHDT, CDR2 YYEEEE. Written as DNA, the CDR3 is TGTGCCAGCAGCTTGGGAGGGACAGGCCTCCACTCTGGAAACACCATATATTTT. It specifies CASSLGGTGLHSGNTIYF.

This rearrangement joins TRBV6-1 to TRBJ2-1; D ambiguous. Germline V lookup: CDR1 MNHNS, CDR2 SASEGT. There are 16 residues in the CDR3. Trimming removed 2 bases from V and 4 bases from J, with 15 bases in between. CDR3 protein: CASSEIPTAPYNEQFF. In DNA, the CDR3 is TGTGCCAGCAGTGAAATCCCCACTGCACCTTACAATGAGCAGTTCTTC.

The J gene is TRBJ2-3, the V gene TRBV9; TRBD2 matches at 14 bases. The CDR3 extends over 17 amino acids. Germline V gene lookup returns CDR1 SGDLS and CDR2 YYNGEE. V gave up 4 bases and J gave up 4 bases; unmatched junction bases: 8. CDR3 protein: CASSPRGTSGGADTQYF. Here the CDR3 DNA reads TGTGCCAGCAGCCCGCGGGGGACTAGCGGGGGTGCAGATACGCAGTATTTT.

The chain combines TRBV6-1 with TRBJ2-5; 10 bases agree with TRBD2. The CDR3 sequence is 15 residues long. J lost 2 bases, V lost 8 bases, and 8 bases had no gene match. Looked up from germline, CDR1 is MNHNS and CDR2 is SASEGT. In DNA form, the CDR3 reads TGTGCCAGCGGCACCCGAGCGGGGGGGCAAGAGACCCAGTACTTC. This encodes CASGTRAGGQETQYF.

J is TRBJ1-3 and V is TRBV2; 11 bases map to TRBD1. Per germline, CDR1 SNHLY and CDR2 FYNNEI. The CDR3 covers 17 residues. The trim removed 11 bases at V and 2 bases at J, leaving 14 bases unmatched. The CDR3 DNA is TGTGCCTCCTCGGGGGGACAGGGGGTTACCCCTGGAAACACCATATATTTT. It encodes CASSGGQGVTPGNTIYF.

The chain carries TRBV7-3 and TRBJ2-1; 7 bases line up with TRBD2. This CDR3 is 14 amino acids long. V shed 2 bases, J shed 9 bases, and the junction held 7 bases outside the gene matches. Germline assignment: CDR1 SGHTA and CDR2 FQGTGA. This CDR3 reads CASSLGGGVGEQFF. CDR3 DNA sequence: TGTGCCAGCAGCTTAGGGGGGGGTGTTGGTGAGCAGTTCTTC.

The chain is built from TRBV6-4 and TRBJ2-3, with TRBD1 identical over 10 bases. Trimming cost V 10 bases and J 2 bases; bases outside gene matches: 3. Per germline, CDR1 MRHNA and CDR2 SNTAGT. CDR3 length: 13 amino acids. The CDR3: CATGTGDTDTQYF. In DNA form, the CDR3 reads TGTGCCACCGGGACAGGGGACACAGATACGCAGTATTTT.

This clone turned up a few times. CDR3 sequence: CASSLGQGLSEQYF. In DNA, the CDR3 is TGTGCCAGCAGTTTAGGTCAGGGATTAAGCGAGCAGTACTTC. V usage is TRBV27 and J usage is TRBJ2-7, with D maybe TRBD1 (5 bases). The CDR3 runs 14 residues. V lost 2 bases to trimming and J lost 6 bases, with 14 bases between them. Germline CDR1 MNHEY, CDR2 SMNVEV (reference sequence).

This clone showed up just once. The V call is TRBV11-2, the J call TRBJ2-1; 7 nucleotides line up with TRBD2. The junction had 7 bases not matched to a gene; V was cut back by 0 bases and J by 2 bases. This CDR3 has 17 residues. In germline, CDR1 is SGHAT, CDR2 FQNNGV. The CDR3 region has the DNA TGTGCCAGCAGCTTAGATAGCGCGGGGGTAGCCTACAATGAGCAGTTCTTC. Amino acid sequence: CASSLDSAGVAYNEQFF.

The gene calls are TRBV9 and TRBJ2-1; the D gene is possibly TRBD2 (6 bases). Germline assignment: CDR1 SGDLS and CDR2 YYNGEE. The CDR3 loop spans 12 amino acids. Trimming removed 0 bases from V and 12 bases from J, with 10 bases in between. This CDR3 reads CASSVGGSGQFF. CDR3 nucleotides: TGTGCCAGCAGCGTAGGGGGTAGCGGGCAGTTCTTC.

The chain has TRBV5-4 and TRBJ1-3; D not certain. Germline CDR1 reads SGHNT; CDR2 reads YYREEE (reference sequence). Trimming removed 1 base at V and 0 bases at J, with 8 bases between. The CDR3 totals 15 residues. The CDR3 coding sequence is TGTGCCAGCAGCTTGATGCGGAGCTCTGGAAACACCATATATTTT. Translation gives CASSLMRSSGNTIYF.